Presented here are 11 T cell receptor beta chains from one specimen sequenced in a study of T cells in Graves' hyperthyroidism and ophthalmopathy. RNA transcripts provided the source from which TCR beta CDR3 regions were amplified. The HTBI primer set drove a first-round RT-PCR of the TCR CDR3. Each CDR3 protein is one row after TCRdb ran MiXCR on the multiplex PCR reads. The sample records around 280,000 distinct CDR3 sequences, around 15% being singletons. Material for sequencing was blood. The receptors were gathered from a woman aged 35 to 49 with Graves' hyperthyroidism.

This clonotype was counted ten times or more. The chain couples TRBV24-1 to TRBJ2-5, with TRBD2 identical over 10 bases. The CDR3 is 16 residues long. With V trimmed by 1 base and J by 4 bases, 5 bases remained unmatched. Germline V lookup: CDR1 KGHDR, CDR2 SFDVKD. The CDR3 loop is CATSDFTSGMGETQYF. CDR3 DNA sequence: TGTGCCACCAGTGATTTCACTAGCGGGATGGGAGAGACCCAGTACTTC.

This chain connects TRBV20-1 to TRBJ2-2; 8 nucleotides agree with TRBD2. Germline assignment: CDR1 DFQATT and CDR2 SNEGSKA (reference sequence). The length of the CDR3 is 16 residues. The V segment lost 6 bases and the J segment 1 base; nucleotides outside the gene matches: 10. This CDR3 reads CSANRGGQGNTGELFF. The CDR3 coding sequence is TGCAGTGCCAATCGGGGGGGGCAGGGGAACACCGGGGAGCTGTTTTTT.

This clonotype came up many times. This rearrangement joins TRBV28 to TRBJ2-7, with 7 bases fitting TRBD1. The ends lost 5 bases at V and 3 bases at J; junction bases unmatched: 7. Germline-derived CDR1 and CDR2 are MDHEN and SYDVKM. This CDR3 is 14 amino acids long. CDR3: CASSNPGQSYEQYF. Here the CDR3 DNA reads TGTGCCAGCAGTAACCCGGGACAGAGCTACGAGCAGTACTTC.

The sample holds many counts of this clonotype. V usage is TRBV20-1 and J usage is TRBJ2-7, with D perhaps matching TRBD1 (6 bases). This CDR3 has 15 residues. Per the germline V gene, CDR1 is DFQATT and CDR2 is SNEGSKA (reference sequence). Trimming shortened V by 5 bases and J by 0 bases, and 17 bases separated the two germline ends. CDR3: CSAYTGPRTSYEQYF. In DNA form, the CDR3 reads TGCAGTGCTTACACAGGGCCTCGTACCTCCTACGAGCAGTACTTC.

The sample holds many counts of this clonotype. The chain is built from TRBV28 and TRBJ1-5; tentatively, D is TRBD1 (5 bases). With 6 bases removed from V and 3 bases from J, the gap between germline ends came to 9 bases. CDR1 and CDR2 (germline): MDHEN, SYDVKM. CDR3 length: 13 residues. CDR3 residues: CASRGTFNQPQHF. As DNA, the CDR3 is TGTGCCAGCAGGGGGACTTTCAATCAGCCCCAGCATTTT.

This clonotype has at least ten counts. This chain uses TRBV24-1 with TRBJ1-2, with D perhaps TRBD1 (6 bases). Germline lookup yields CDR1 KGHDR and CDR2 SFDVKD. The CDR3 contains 15 residues. Trimming pared 3 bases from V and 0 bases from J, leaving 10 bases between. In DNA, the CDR3 is TGTGCCACCAGTGATGCCGGGGGCCCTAACTATGGCTACACCTTC. It encodes CATSDAGGPNYGYTF.

This clonotype occurred many times. The CDR3 loop is CASSLSRGYTF. The DNA of the CDR3 is TGTGCCAGCAGTTTATCGAGAGGCTACACCTTC. V is TRBV28 and J is TRBJ1-2; D not certain. V dropped 1 base and J dropped 8 bases, with 5 bases sitting between them. CDR3 length: 11 amino acids. The germline gives CDR1 MDHEN, CDR2 SYDVKM.

Ten or more counts support this clonotype. This chain connects TRBV2 to TRBJ2-5; D unresolved. Trimming shortened V by 3 bases and J by 2 bases, and 10 bases separated the two germline ends. Germline CDR1 is SNHLY and CDR2 is FYNNEI. The CDR3 loop spans 14 amino acids. Written as DNA, the CDR3 is TGTGCCAGCAGTGAGGGCCCACTTCAAGAGACCCAGTACTTC. Its protein is CASSEGPLQETQYF.

The chain couples TRBV5-1 to TRBJ2-1, with 7 bases fitting TRBD2. Looked up from germline, CDR1 is SGHRS and CDR2 is YFSETQ. After removal of 4 bases from V and 1 base from J, the junction contained 8 bases not matched to a gene. CDR3 length: 16 amino acids. The CDR3 spells CASSAGGSPSYNEQFF. CDR3 sequence (DNA): TGCGCCAGCAGCGCGGGCGGGAGCCCATCCTACAATGAGCAGTTCTTC.

This clonotype was counted at least ten times. V gene TRBV20-1 combines with J gene TRBJ1-5; 7 positions match TRBD1. Germline trimming cut 6 bases from V and 4 bases from J; bases unmatched to any gene: 9. Per the germline V gene, CDR1 is DFQATT and CDR2 is SNEGSKA (reference sequence). The CDR3 loop spans 14 amino acids. This CDR3 is CSATRDRFNQPQHF. The CDR3 bases are TGCAGTGCCACCCGGGACAGATTTAATCAGCCCCAGCATTTT.

Many counts were recorded for this clonotype. The CDR3 bases are TGTGCCAGCAGTTTAGGGGTTTTGGGTAGCGGGAGGGGCAATGAGCAGTTCTTC. Amino acid sequence: CASSLGVLGSGRGNEQFF. The chain links TRBV12-3 or TRBV12-4 to TRBJ2-1; 11 bases map to TRBD2. V was pared by 1 base and J by 6 bases, with 11 bases of the junction left unmatched. The length of the CDR3 is 18 residues.